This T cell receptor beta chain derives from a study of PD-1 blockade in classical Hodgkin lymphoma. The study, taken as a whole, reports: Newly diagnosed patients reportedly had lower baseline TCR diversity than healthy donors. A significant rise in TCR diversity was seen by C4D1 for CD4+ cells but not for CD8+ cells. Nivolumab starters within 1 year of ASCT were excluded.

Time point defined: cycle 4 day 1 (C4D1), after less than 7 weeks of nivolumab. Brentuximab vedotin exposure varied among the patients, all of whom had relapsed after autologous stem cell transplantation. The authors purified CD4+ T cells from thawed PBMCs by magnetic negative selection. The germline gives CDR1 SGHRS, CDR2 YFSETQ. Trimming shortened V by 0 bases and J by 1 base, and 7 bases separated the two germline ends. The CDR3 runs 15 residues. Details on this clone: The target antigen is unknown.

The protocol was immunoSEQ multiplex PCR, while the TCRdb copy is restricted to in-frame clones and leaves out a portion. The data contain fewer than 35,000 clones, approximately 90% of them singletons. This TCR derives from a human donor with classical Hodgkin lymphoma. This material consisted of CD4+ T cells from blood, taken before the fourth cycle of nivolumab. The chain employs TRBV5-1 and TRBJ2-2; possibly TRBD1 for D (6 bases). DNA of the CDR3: TGCGCCAGCAGCTTGGGACAGGTGAACACCGGGGAGCTGTTTTTT. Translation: CASSLGQVNTGELFF.